This TCR beta chain was identified in a study of siplizumab effects on memory and regulatory T cells. General study results and limits: Alloreactive sequences traceable to unstimulated CD4+ memory cells were significantly reduced by siplizumab. Versus 26.9% in controls, the mappable alloreactive CD4+ clones averaged roughly 75% Treg-derived with siplizumab.

Generated by immunoSEQ multiplex PCR, the TCRdb table keeps only in-frame clones and is missing some. The top ten hold approximately 55% of the sample, which has around 2,900 clones, roughly two thirds seen once. This clone is a singleton in its sample. The antigen is not known. CDR1 SGDLS and CDR2 YYNGEE come from the germline V gene. With 2 bases clipped from V and 6 bases from J, the junction kept 12 bases outside the gene matches. The CDR3 is 16 residues long. Unstimulated naive, memory, effector memory and TEMRA subsets from a few donor pairs have been sequenced, the authors report. This chain links TRBV9 with TRBJ2-7, with 9 bases aligning to TRBD1. The sequencing sample was made of TEMRA CD8+ T cells sorted from blood. Subset described: unstimulated CD8+ CD45RA+ effector memory T cells. This clonotype was sampled from a human donor in good health. The CDR3 sequence: CASSVNSGTGYVEQYF. The CDR3 bases are TGTGCCAGCAGCGTTAACTCCGGGACAGGGTACGTCGAGCAGTACTTC. Using reference TRBV9 and TRBJ2-7 for the parts outside the CDR3, the full variable domain is DSGVTQTPKHLITATGQRVTLRCSPRSGDLSVYWYQQSLDQGLQFLIQYYNGEERAKGNILERFSAQQFPDLHSELNLSSLELGDSALYFCASSVNSGTGYVEQYFGPGTRLTVT.